Given below is one T cell receptor beta chain in context. Sequencing used immunoSEQ multiplex PCR; TCRdb keeps in-frame clones, though not all of them. The repertoire has hundreds of thousands of clones, about 90% of them found once; the top ten carry over 3.5%. V was pared by 0 bases and J by 5 bases, with 8 bases between. The CDR3 runs 14 residues. Germline CDR1 and CDR2: MNHEY and SMNVEV (reference sequence). Cohorts were based on clinical histories the participants reported. The data originate from a study of blood T cell repertoires in COVID-19. This clonotype was sampled from a woman aged 18-35 years with acute COVID-19. V usage is TRBV27 and J usage is TRBJ2-4, with D unclear. Specimen: PBMCs or T cells enriched from blood (not recorded which). CDR3 protein: CASSLSLLENIQYF. For the CDR3, the DNA is TGTGCCAGCAGTTTATCCTTACTTGAAAACATTCAGTACTTC.